The sample holds a few counts of the clone carrying this T cell receptor beta chain. These data come from a study of blood T cells in healthy people across ages. Germline-derived CDR1 and CDR2 are SGHAT and FQNNGV. The CDR3 totals 16 residues. V was trimmed by 3 bases and J by 0 bases, leaving 15 bases between them. For the second PCR, which ran for 7 to 11 cycles, a sample-barcoded 5' primer and a J-beta primer mix were used. Each CDR3 protein is one row after TCRdb ran MiXCR on the 5' RACE reads. The sample carries about 830,000 distinct CDR3 sequences, approximately 59% recorded once. The clonotype comes from a young man in good health. The material sequenced was blood. The V and J genes are TRBV11-2 and TRBJ2-7, with a possible D match to TRBD1 (6 bases). The CDR3 is CASSFVKDSLSYEQYF. The CDR3 DNA sequence: TGTGCCAGCAGCTTCGTCAAGGACAGCCTCTCCTACGAGCAGTACTTC.